A selection of T cell receptor beta chains follows, all from one sample in a study of shared clonotypes between healthy human individuals. Sequencing used immunoSEQ multiplex PCR; TCRdb keeps in-frame clones, though not all of them. Here the sample spans around 1 million clones, less than 85% being singletons. Sequences were obtained from memory CD4+ T cells sorted from blood. Receptors were obtained from a man aged 18 to 30 in good health. The CDR3 runs from the conserved cysteine through the conserved F or W. The D gene is left open where the match is weak. Part of the rows lack a size; the others show once, few, many or a class for expanded clones.

size	V	D	length	J	DNA	CDR3
NA	TRBV29-1	NA	10	TRBJ2-5	TGCAGCGTTGTAGTCGAGACCCAGTACTTC	CSVVVETQYF
NA	TRBV30	NA	13	TRBJ1-1	TGTGCCTGGAGTGTTGGGGTTGGCACTGAAGCTTTCTTT	CAWSVGVGTEAFF
NA	TRBV28	NA	12	TRBJ1-2	TGTGCCAGCAGCTCCCCCAGGGGTGGCTACACCTTC	CASSSPRGGYTF
NA	TRBV7-2	NA	15	TRBJ2-2	TGTGCCAGCAGCTTATCCAGGTTGAACACCGGGGAGCTGTTTTTT	CASSLSRLNTGELFF
once	TRBV7-2	NA	15	TRBJ2-6	TGTGCCAGCAGCGTCGGCGGCTCTGGGGCCAACGTCCTGACTTTC	CASSVGGSGANVLTF
NA	TRBV7-2	TRBD1	13	TRBJ1-2	TGTGCCAGCAGATCAGACAGGGACTATGGCTACACCTTC	CASRSDRDYGYTF
NA	TRBV27	NA	15	TRBJ2-7	TGTGCCAGCAGTTCGGCGAGGGGTAGTTCCTACGAGCAGTACTTC	CASSSARGSSYEQYF
NA	TRBV15	NA	14	TRBJ2-7	TGTGCCACCAGCAGAGGTGGAGCCTCCTACGAGCAGTACTTC	CATSRGGASYEQYF
NA	TRBV30	NA	15	TRBJ1-1	TGTGCCTGGAGTGTAGGCGGGACAACGAACACTGAAGCTTTCTTT	CAWSVGGTTNTEAFF
NA	TRBV20-1	NA	11	TRBJ2-3	TGCAGTGCTACGAAAGGCGATACGCAGTATTTT	CSATKGDTQYF
NA	TRBV11-2	TRBD2	17	TRBJ2-2	TGTGCCAGCAGCAAGAGACTAGCGGGGCCAAACACCGGGGAGCTGTTTTTT	CASSKRLAGPNTGELFF
NA	TRBV6-1	TRBD1	15	TRBJ1-2	TGTGCCAGCAGTGAAATGTCAGGGGGGGCCTATGGCTACACCTTC	CASSEMSGGAYGYTF
NA	TRBV7-9	TRBD1	14	TRBJ1-2	TGTGCCAGCAGCCCAGACAGGGCCAACTATGGCTACACCTTC	CASSPDRANYGYTF
NA	TRBV5-4	TRBD2	15	TRBJ2-5	TGTGCCAGCAGGACTAGCGGGAGTCCATGGGAGACCCAGTACTTC	CASRTSGSPWETQYF
NA	TRBV5-1	TRBD1	16	TRBJ2-1	TGCGCCAGCAGCGCCGACAGGGCTATAGCCTACAATGAGCAGTTCTTC	CASSADRAIAYNEQFF
NA	TRBV5-1	NA	15	TRBJ2-5	TGCGCCAGCAGCTTGGCCTCGTCAGGGCAAGAGACCCAGTACTTC	CASSLASSGQETQYF
few	TRBV6-6	TRBD1	13	TRBJ1-5	TGTGCCAGCCGAGGACAGGGCAATCAGCCCCAGCATTTT	CASRGQGNQPQHF
once	TRBV2	NA	13	TRBJ2-7	TGTGCCAGCAGTGAACAAGGACCGCGGGAGCAGTACTTC	CASSEQGPREQYF
NA	TRBV6-1	NA	14	TRBJ1-1	TGTTCCACTACCTCCCCGATAGGAGGAACTGAAGCTTTCTTT	CSTTSPIGGTEAFF
NA	TRBV27	TRBD1	16	TRBJ1-4	TGTGCCAGCAGTTCGGGACAGTCATTAACTAATGAAAAACTGTTTTTT	CASSSGQSLTNEKLFF
NA	TRBV19	NA	14	TRBJ2-5	TGTGCCAGTAGTATAGGCGGGGTCCAAGAGACCCAGTACTTC	CASSIGGVQETQYF
few	TRBV4-1	TRBD1	15	TRBJ2-7	TGCGCCAGCAGCCAAGAGGACAGGGGTCTAGCTGAGCAGTACTTC	CASSQEDRGLAEQYF
NA	TRBV2	NA	9	TRBJ2-5	TGTGCCTCCTCAGGGACCCAGTACTTC	CASSGTQYF
few	TRBV4-1	NA	15	TRBJ1-6	TGCGCCAGCAGCCGCGAAGGCTCCTATAATTCACCCCTCCACTTT	CASSREGSYNSPLHF
NA	TRBV5-1	NA	15	TRBJ1-3	TGCGCCAGCAGCTTGGCGGCGGACTCTGGAAACACCATATATTTT	CASSLAADSGNTIYF
NA	TRBV9	NA	14	TRBJ2-2	TGTGCCAGCAGTGGGCTAACGAACACCGGGGAGCTGTTTTTT	CASSGLTNTGELFF
NA	TRBV5-1	TRBD1	15	TRBJ2-7	TGCGCCAGCAGCTTGGGGGGACAGGGATCCTACGAGCAGTACTTC	CASSLGGQGSYEQYF
few	TRBV19	TRBD1	15	TRBJ1-4	TGTGCCAGTAGTACGCGACAGGGAAGTAATGAAAAACTGTTTTTT	CASSTRQGSNEKLFF
NA	TRBV5-1	TRBD2	16	TRBJ2-1	TGCGCCAGCAGCCGTACAGCGGGGGGGACCTACAATGAGCAGTTCTTC	CASSRTAGGTYNEQFF
NA	TRBV6-1	NA	12	TRBJ1-1	TGTGCCAGCACTCGAGTGAACACTGAAGCTTTCTTT	CASTRVNTEAFF
NA	TRBV7-8	TRBD1	15	TRBJ1-6	TGTGCCAGCAGCCCTGACTCAGGGGGTAATTCACCCCTCCACTTT	CASSPDSGGNSPLHF
NA	TRBV7-2	TRBD1	17	TRBJ2-7	TGTGCCAGCAGCTTAGTAAGGGTTGGACAGGGGGTAGGCGAGCAGTACTTC	CASSLVRVGQGVGEQYF
once	TRBV27	NA	16	TRBJ1-1	TGTGCCAGCAGTGTTTTGAGGGGCCGTTCTGACACTGAAGCTTTCTTT	CASSVLRGRSDTEAFF
few	TRBV10-3	NA	15	TRBJ1-2	TGTGCCACCGCCGTCGGCAAATCTGATGGCTATGGCTACACCTTC	CATAVGKSDGYGYTF
many	TRBV5-1	NA	15	TRBJ1-2	TGCGCCAGCAGCTTGGGAGGGGCTGTAGACTATGGCTACACCTTC	CASSLGGAVDYGYTF
NA	TRBV6-1	TRBD2	13	TRBJ2-5	TGTGCCAGCGGGACTAGCGGGCAAGAGACCCAGTACTTC	CASGTSGQETQYF
once	TRBV7-9	NA	12	TRBJ2-3	TGTGCCAGCAGCTCTGGACTGCATACGCAGTATTTT	CASSSGLHTQYF
NA	TRBV7-9	NA	16	TRBJ2-7	TGTGCCAGCAGCTTAGATTCCGTCGGGGCCCCCTACGAGCAGTACTTC	CASSLDSVGAPYEQYF
NA	TRBV28	NA	14	TRBJ1-4	TGTGCCAGCAGTTTTTCGCGTCTGAGGGAAAAACTGTTTTTT	CASSFSRLREKLFF
few	TRBV5-1	TRBD1	14	TRBJ1-6	TGCGCCAGCAGCCCGACAGGGGATAATTCACCCCTCCACTTT	CASSPTGDNSPLHF
NA	TRBV12-5	TRBD1	14	TRBJ2-7	TGTGCTAGTGGTTTCCCGGGACAGCCCTACGAGCAGTACTTC	CASGFPGQPYEQYF
NA	TRBV7-8	NA	17	TRBJ1-2	TGTGCCAGCAGCTCCCGGGACCTAGGGGATGGTGACTATGGCTACACCTTC	CASSSRDLGDGDYGYTF
few	TRBV19	NA	14	TRBJ1-5	TGTGCCAGTAGTATGGAGCCCCGAAATCAGCCCCAGCATTTT	CASSMEPRNQPQHF
NA	TRBV7-2	NA	13	TRBJ2-1	TGTGCCAGCAGCTTCCCCTGGGGGTCAGAGCAGTTCTTC	CASSFPWGSEQFF
NA	TRBV7-2	NA	12	TRBJ2-7	TGTGCCAGCAGCTTACTCTCTAGCGAGCAGTACTTC	CASSLLSSEQYF
once	TRBV5-1	NA	16	TRBJ2-3	TGCGCCAGCAACCTAGGAGGGGGGACTAGCACAGATACGCAGTATTTT	CASNLGGGTSTDTQYF